One sample yielded the 9 T cell receptor beta chains listed below, sequenced in a study of blood T cell repertoires in COVID-19. Method: immunoSEQ multiplex PCR; TCRdb's copy keeps in-frame clones and lacks some. Of 130,000 to 150,000 clones in the sample, approximately 80% were seen once. Source material: peripheral blood. The receptors derive from a human donor with acute or convalescent COVID-19. The donor label of this sample is uncertain.

The chain has TRBV12-1 and TRBJ2-1; the table names TRBD2, a call not compared with the DNA. TRBV12-1 is flagged as a pseudogene. The CDR3 totals 16 residues. Here the CDR3 DNA reads TGTGCCAGCAGCTCCAATAGCGGGGGGGCCTCCAATGAGCAGTTCTTC. Its translation: CASSSNSGGASNEQFF.

The rearrangement links TRBV19 to TRBJ1-4, with D unresolved. The CDR3 extends over 15 amino acids. Germline CDR1 and CDR2: LNHDA and SQIVND (reference sequence). V lost 3 bases and J lost 8, with 16 bases in between. The CDR3 region has the DNA TGTGCCAGTAGTATCCCCGTAGGCACCGGGGAAAAACTGTTTTTT. Protein product: CASSIPVGTGEKLFF.

This sequence joins TRBV7-4 and TRBJ2-7; 9 bases match TRBD1. This CDR3 is 13 amino acids long. With V trimmed by 8 bases and J by 5 bases, 7 bases remained unmatched. Germline V lookup: CDR1 SGHVT, CDR2 SQSDAQ. This chain's CDR3 is CASPGQGIHEQYV. The CDR3, as DNA: TGTGCCAGCCCGGGACAGGGAATCCACGAGCAGTACGTC.

The chain employs TRBV3-1 (or the pseudogene TRBV3-2) and TRBJ2-6; D gene unclear. Per germline, CDR1 LGHDT and CDR2 YNNKEL (reference sequence). The CDR3 is 17 residues long. The V and J ends lost 1 base and 0 bases respectively, with 10 bases between them. The CDR3 loop is CASSQAPFGSGANVLTF. The CDR3 bases are TGTGCCAGCAGCCAAGCCCCTTTCGGCTCTGGGGCCAACGTCCTGACTTTC.

The gene calls are TRBV2 and TRBJ2-2; 9 nucleotides line up with TRBD2. The germline CDR1 and CDR2 sequences are SNHLY and FYNNEI. This CDR3 has 15 amino acids. V lost 7 bases to trimming and J lost 5 bases; unmatched junction nucleotides: 8. CDR3 DNA: TGTGCCAGCAAGGGCGGGGGGGAATGGACCGGGGAGCTGTTTTTT. Its protein is CASKGGGEWTGELFF.

V usage is TRBV19 and J usage is TRBJ2-1; 8 nucleotides line up with TRBD2. CDR3 length: 15 residues. Germline V gives CDR1 LNHDA, CDR2 SQIVND (reference sequence). V lost 4 bases, J lost 1 base, and 3 bases stayed unmatched. The CDR3 sequence: CASSTLAGSYNEQFF. The CDR3 region has the DNA TGTGCCAGTAGTACCTTAGCGGGGTCCTACAATGAGCAGTTCTTC.

This clone was recorded once. The chain combines TRBV6-5 with TRBJ2-2; 8 bases are shared with TRBD2. The CDR3 is 14 amino acids. V lost 4 bases to trimming and J lost 4 bases; unmatched junction nucleotides: 2. Germline V CDR1 and CDR2: MNHEY, SVGAGI. As DNA, the CDR3 is TGTGCCAGCAGTTCCCTAGCGGGCACCGGGGAGCTGTTTTTT. It codes for CASSSLAGTGELFF.

CDR3 sequence reads: CASSPGTSNQPQHF. In DNA form, the CDR3 reads TGTGCCAGCAGCCCCGGGACAAGCAATCAGCCCCAGCATTTT. The J gene is TRBJ1-5, the V gene TRBV11-2; TRBD1 might be the D (6 bases). The ends were cut back, 5 bases at V and 1 base at J, with 9 bases in the middle. The CDR3 spans 14 residues. Germline CDR1 and CDR2: SGHAT and FQNNGV.

The gene calls are TRBV6-5 and TRBJ1-2; unclear D gene. The CDR3 is made up of 15 amino acids. From germline, CDR1 is MNHEY and CDR2 SVGAGI. V dropped 2 bases and J dropped 7 bases, with 17 bases sitting between them. CDR3 DNA sequence: TGTGCCAGCAGTTACGGCGGCAGCCTGCCTGGTGGCTACACCTTC. Its translation: CASSYGGSLPGGYTF.